This T cell receptor (beta chain) was obtained from a study of cytomegalovirus exposure and HLA in healthy donors. As concerns this clone: Its antigen is still unknown. At the DNA level, this CDR3 is encoded by other sequences in the same sample as well.

The PCR ran on 60 Vbeta and 13 Jbeta primers. The table came from immunoSEQ multiplex PCR; TCRdb's copy has only in-frame clones and leaves some out. The ten top clones account for approximately 1.5%, within a sample of under 150,000 clones. Germline lookup yields CDR1 KGHSH and CDR2 LQKENI. V lost 3 bases, J lost 4 bases, and 7 bases lay in between. This CDR3 region has 13 residues. Study-wide results and caveats: Indistinguishable V segments such as TRBV6-2 and TRBV6-3 were excluded. Association of a missense DCLRE1C variant with TCR beta V- and J-gene trimming was reported in a later analysis. Rarity held for most TCR sequences, but there were some public TCRs that occurred in many donors.

The clonotype originates from a woman in her forties in good health and CMV-seronegative. V gene TRBV18 combines with J gene TRBJ1-3; D gene uncertain. Sample: PBMCs. Here the CDR3 DNA reads TGTGCCAGCTCACCCTCACAAGGAAACACCATATATTTT. It yields the protein CASSPSQGNTIYF.